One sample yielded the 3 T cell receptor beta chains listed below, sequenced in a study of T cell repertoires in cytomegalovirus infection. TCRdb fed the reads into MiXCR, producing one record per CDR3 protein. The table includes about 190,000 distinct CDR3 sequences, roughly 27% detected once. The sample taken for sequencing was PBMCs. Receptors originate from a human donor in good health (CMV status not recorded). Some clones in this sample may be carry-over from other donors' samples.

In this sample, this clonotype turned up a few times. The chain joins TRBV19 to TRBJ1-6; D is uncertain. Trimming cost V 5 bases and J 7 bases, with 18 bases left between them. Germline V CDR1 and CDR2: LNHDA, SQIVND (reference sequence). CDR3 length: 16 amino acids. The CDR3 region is CASSPSLRLENSPLHF. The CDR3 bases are TGTGCCAGTAGTCCCTCTCTTCGCCTTGAGAATTCACCCCTCCACTTT. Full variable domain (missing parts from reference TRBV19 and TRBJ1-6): DGGITQSPKYLFRKEGQNVTLSCEQNLNHDAMYWYRQDPGQGLRLIYYSQIVNDFQKGDIAEGYSVSREKKESFPLTVTSAQKNPTAFYLCASSPSLRLENSPLHFGNGTRLTVT.

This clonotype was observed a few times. In nucleotides, the CDR3 is TGTGCCAGTAGTATACGAACTAACTATGGCTCCAGGACAGGGCATGGCTACACCTTC. This gives the protein CASSIRTNYGSRTGHGYTF. The chain employs TRBV19 and TRBJ1-2, with 8 bases that match TRBD1. This CDR3 contains 19 residues. V was pared by 2 bases and J by 6 bases, with 20 bases of the junction left unmatched. CDR1 and CDR2 from the germline V gene are LNHDA and SQIVND (reference sequence).

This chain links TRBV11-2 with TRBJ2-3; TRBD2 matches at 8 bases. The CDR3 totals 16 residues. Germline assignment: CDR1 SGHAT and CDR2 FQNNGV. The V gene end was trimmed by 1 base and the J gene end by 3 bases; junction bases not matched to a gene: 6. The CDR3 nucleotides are TGTGCCAGCAGCTTAGGCCCAGCGGGGGTTACAGATACGCAGTATTTT. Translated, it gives CASSLGPAGVTDTQYF.